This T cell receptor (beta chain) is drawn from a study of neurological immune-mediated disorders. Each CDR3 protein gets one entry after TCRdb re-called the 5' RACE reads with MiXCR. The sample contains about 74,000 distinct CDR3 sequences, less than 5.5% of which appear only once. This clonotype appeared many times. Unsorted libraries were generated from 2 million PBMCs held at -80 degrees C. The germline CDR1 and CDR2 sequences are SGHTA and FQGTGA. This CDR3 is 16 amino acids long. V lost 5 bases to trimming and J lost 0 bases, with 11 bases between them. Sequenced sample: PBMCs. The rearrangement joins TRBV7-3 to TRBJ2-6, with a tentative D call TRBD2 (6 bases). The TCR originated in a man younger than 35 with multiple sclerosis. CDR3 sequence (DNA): TGTGCCAGCAGCCTCTACGGGAGCTCTGGGGCCAACGTCCTGACTTTC. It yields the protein CASSLYGSSGANVLTF.